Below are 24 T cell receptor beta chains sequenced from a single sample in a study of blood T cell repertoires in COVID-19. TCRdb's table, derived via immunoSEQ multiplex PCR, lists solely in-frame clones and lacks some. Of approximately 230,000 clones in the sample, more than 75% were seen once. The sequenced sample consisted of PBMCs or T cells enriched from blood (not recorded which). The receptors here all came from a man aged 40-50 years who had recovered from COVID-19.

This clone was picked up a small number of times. In DNA form, the CDR3 reads TGTGCCAGCAGCGGACGGACAGGGGAGGGTCAGCCCCAGCATTTT. Its protein product is CASSGRTGEGQPQHF. The rearrangement uses TRBV7-2 and TRBJ1-5; TRBD1 matches 9 bases. The CDR3 loop spans 15 amino acids. Per germline, CDR1 SGHTA and CDR2 FQGNSA. J was trimmed by 6 bases and V by 5 bases; bases with no gene match: 8.

The CDR3 DNA reads TGCAGCGTCGCCTCAGGGGTGGGCTCCTACGAGCAGTACTTC. Protein sequence: CSVASGVGSYEQYF. J is TRBJ2-7 and V is TRBV29-1; possibly TRBD1 for D (6 bases). CDR1 and CDR2 from the germline V gene are SQVTM and ANQGSEA. This CDR3 comprises 14 residues. Trimming shortened V by 6 bases and J by 0 bases, and 15 bases separated the two germline ends.

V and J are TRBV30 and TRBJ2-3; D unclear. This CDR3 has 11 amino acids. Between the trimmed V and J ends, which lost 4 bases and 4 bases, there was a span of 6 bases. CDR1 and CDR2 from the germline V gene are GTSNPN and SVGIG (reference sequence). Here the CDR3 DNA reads TGTGCCTGGACTAGATCAGATACGCAGTATTTT. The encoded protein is CAWTRSDTQYF. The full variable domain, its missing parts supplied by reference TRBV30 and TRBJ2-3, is SQTIHQWPATLVQPVGSPLSLECTVEGTSNPNLYWYRQAAGRGLQLLFYSVGIGQISSEVPQNLSASRPQDRQFILSSKKLLLSDSGFYLCAWTRSDTQYFGPGTRLTVL.

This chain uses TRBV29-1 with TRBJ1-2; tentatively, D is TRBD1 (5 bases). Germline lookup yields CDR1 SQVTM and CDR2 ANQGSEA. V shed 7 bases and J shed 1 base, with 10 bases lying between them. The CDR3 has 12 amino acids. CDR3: CSGTQSNYGYTF. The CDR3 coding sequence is TGCAGCGGGACACAGAGTAACTATGGCTACACCTTC.

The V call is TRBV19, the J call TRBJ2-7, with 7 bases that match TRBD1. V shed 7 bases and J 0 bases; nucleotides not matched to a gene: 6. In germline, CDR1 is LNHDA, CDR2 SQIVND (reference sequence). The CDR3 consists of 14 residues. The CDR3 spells CASKNRGSSYEQYF. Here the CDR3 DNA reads TGTGCCAGTAAGAACAGGGGAAGCTCCTACGAGCAGTACTTC.

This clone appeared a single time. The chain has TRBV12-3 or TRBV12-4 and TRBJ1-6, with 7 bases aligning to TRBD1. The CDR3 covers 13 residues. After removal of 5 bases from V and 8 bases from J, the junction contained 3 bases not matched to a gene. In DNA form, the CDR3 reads TGTGCCAGCAGTCGGACAGGCTATTCACCCCTCCACTTT. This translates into CASSRTGYSPLHF.

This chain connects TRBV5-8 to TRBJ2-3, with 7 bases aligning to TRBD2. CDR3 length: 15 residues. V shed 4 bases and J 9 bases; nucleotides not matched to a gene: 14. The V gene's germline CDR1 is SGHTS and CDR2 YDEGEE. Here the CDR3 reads CASSESGTKGRTQYF. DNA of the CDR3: TGTGCCAGCAGCGAGAGCGGGACGAAGGGGCGGACGCAGTATTTT. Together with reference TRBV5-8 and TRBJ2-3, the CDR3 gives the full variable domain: EAGVTQSPTHLIKTRGQQATLRCSPISGHTSVYWYQQALGLGLQFLLWYDEGEERNRGNFPPRFSGRQFPNYSSELNVNALELEDSALYLCASSESGTKGRTQYFGPGTRLTVL.

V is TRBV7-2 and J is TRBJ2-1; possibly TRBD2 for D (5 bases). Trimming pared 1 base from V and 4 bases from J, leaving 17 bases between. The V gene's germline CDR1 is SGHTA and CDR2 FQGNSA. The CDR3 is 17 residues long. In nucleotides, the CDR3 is TGTGCCAGCAGCTTAGTCTACTCTCTAGCTTTATACAATGAGCAGTTCTTC. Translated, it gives CASSLVYSLALYNEQFF.

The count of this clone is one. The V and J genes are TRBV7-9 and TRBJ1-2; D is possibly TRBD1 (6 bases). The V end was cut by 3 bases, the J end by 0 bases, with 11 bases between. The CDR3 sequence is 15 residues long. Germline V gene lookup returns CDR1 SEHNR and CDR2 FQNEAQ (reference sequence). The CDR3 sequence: CASSFGTYSNYGYTF. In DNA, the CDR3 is TGTGCCAGCAGCTTCGGGACATACTCTAACTATGGCTACACCTTC.

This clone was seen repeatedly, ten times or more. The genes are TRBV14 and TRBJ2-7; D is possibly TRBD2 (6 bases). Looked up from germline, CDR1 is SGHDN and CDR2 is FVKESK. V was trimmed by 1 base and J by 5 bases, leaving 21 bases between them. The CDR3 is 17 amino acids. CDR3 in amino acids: CASSQATGLTSFHEQYF. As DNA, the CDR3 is TGTGCCAGCAGCCAAGCCACGGGACTCACTAGCTTCCACGAGCAGTACTTC.

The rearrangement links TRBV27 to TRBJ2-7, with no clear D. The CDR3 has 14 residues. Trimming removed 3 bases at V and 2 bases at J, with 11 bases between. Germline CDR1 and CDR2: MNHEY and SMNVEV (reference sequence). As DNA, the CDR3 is TGTGCCAGCAGTTTTAGATCCCATACCTACGAGCAGTACTTC. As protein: CASSFRSHTYEQYF.

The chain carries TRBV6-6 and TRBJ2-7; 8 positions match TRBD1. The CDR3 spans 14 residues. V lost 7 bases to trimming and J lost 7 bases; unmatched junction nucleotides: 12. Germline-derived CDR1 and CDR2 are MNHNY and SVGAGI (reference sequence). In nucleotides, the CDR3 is TGTGCCAGCAAATATGGACAGGGAGTATATGAGCAGTACTTC. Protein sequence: CASKYGQGVYEQYF.

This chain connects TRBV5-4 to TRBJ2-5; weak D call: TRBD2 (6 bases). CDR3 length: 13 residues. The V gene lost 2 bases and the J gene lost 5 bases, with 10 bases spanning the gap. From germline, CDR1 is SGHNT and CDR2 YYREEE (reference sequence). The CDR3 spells CASSFSGEETQYF. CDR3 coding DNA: TGTGCCAGCAGCTTCTCGGGGGAGGAGACCCAGTACTTC. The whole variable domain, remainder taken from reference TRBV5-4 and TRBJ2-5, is ETGVTQSPTHLIKTRGQQVTLRCSSQSGHNTVSWYQQALGQGPQFIFQYYREEENGRGNFPPRFSGLQFPNYSSELNVNALELDDSALYLCASSFSGEETQYFGPGTRLLVL.

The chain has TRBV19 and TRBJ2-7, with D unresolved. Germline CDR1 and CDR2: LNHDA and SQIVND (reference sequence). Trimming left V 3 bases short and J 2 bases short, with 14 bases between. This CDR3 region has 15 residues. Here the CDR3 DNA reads TGTGCCAGTAGTATTCAGTTTCCAATGCCCTACGAGCAGTACTTC. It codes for CASSIQFPMPYEQYF. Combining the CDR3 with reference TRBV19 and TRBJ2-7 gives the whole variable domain DGGITQSPKYLFRKEGQNVTLSCEQNLNHDAMYWYRQDPGQGLRLIYYSQIVNDFQKGDIAEGYSVSREKKESFPLTVTSAQKNPTAFYLCASSIQFPMPYEQYFGPGTRLTVT.

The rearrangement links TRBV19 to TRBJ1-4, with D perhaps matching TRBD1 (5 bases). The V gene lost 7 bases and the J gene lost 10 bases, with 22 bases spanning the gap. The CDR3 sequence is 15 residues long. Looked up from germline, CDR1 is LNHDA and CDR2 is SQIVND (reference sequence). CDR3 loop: CASTGTGGAFGKLFF. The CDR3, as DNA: TGTGCCAGTACCGGGACGGGGGGTGCCTTTGGAAAACTGTTTTTT.

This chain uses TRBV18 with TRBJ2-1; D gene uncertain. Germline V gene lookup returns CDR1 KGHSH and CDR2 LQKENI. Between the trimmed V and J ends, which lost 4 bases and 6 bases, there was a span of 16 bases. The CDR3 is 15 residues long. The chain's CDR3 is CASSLAMSPRNEQFF. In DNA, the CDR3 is TGTGCCAGCTCACTAGCCATGTCGCCGCGCAATGAGCAGTTCTTC.

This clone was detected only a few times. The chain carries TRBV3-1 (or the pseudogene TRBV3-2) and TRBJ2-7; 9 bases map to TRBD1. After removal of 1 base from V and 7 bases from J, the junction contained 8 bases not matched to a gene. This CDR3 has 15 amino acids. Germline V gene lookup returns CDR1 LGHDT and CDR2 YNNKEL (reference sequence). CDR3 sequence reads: CASSQGTGAYKEQYF. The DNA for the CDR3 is TGTGCCAGCAGCCAAGGGACAGGGGCTTATAAAGAGCAGTACTTC.

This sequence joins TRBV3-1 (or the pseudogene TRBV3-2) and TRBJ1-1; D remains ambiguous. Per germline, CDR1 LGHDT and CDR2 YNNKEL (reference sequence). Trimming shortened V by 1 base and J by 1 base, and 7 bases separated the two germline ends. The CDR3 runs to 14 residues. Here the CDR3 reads CASSQGGSNTEAFF. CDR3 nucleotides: TGTGCCAGCAGCCAAGGCGGTTCGAACACTGAAGCTTTCTTT.

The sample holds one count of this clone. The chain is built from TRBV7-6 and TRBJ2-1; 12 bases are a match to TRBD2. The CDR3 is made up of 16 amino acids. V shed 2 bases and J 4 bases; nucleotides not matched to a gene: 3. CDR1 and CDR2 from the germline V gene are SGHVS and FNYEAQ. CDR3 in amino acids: CASSLRTSGAYNEQFF. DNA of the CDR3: TGTGCCAGCAGCTTAAGGACTAGCGGGGCTTACAATGAGCAGTTCTTC.

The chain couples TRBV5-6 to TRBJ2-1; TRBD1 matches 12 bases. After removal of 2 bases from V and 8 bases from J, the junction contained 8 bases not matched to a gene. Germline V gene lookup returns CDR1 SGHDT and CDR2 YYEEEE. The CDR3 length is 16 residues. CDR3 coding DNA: TGTGCCAGCAGCTTCGGGACAGGGGGCGGGTTTTATGAGCAGTTCTTC. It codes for CASSFGTGGGFYEQFF.

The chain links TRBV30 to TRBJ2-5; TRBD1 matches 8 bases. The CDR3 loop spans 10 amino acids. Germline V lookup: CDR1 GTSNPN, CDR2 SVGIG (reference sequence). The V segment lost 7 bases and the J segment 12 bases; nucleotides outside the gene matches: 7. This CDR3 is CASGQGQKYF. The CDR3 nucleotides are TGTGCCTCCGGACAGGGCCAAAAGTACTTC.

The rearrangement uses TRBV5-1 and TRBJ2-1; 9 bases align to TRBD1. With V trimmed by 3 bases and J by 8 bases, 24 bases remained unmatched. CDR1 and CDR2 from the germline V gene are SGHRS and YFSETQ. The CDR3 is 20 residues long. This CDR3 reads CASSSPAPTQGAPYNDEQFF. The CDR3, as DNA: TGCGCCAGCAGCTCGCCGGCACCCACACAGGGGGCCCCATACAATGATGAGCAGTTCTTC.

This CDR3 is CASSSGFGSGRYEQFF. Here the CDR3 DNA reads TGTGCCAGCAGCTCCGGGTTTGGTAGCGGGAGGTATGAGCAGTTCTTC. V and J are TRBV11-3 and TRBJ2-1, with 10 bases that match TRBD2. The CDR3 length is 16 residues. V shed 4 bases and J 8 bases; nucleotides not matched to a gene: 11. Germline V gene sequence: CDR1 SGHNT, CDR2 YENEEA.

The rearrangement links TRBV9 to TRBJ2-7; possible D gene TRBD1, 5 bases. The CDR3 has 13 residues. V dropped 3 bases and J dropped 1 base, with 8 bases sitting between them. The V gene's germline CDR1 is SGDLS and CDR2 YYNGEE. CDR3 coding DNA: TGTGCCAGCAGCGCAGGGATTTCCTACGAGCAGTACTTC. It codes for CASSAGISYEQYF.